One and the same sample provided the 14 T cell receptor beta chains below, sequenced in a study of patients and donors after allogeneic stem cell transplantation. TCRdb recomputed calls from the RT-PCR reads with MiXCR, one row per CDR3 protein. The table shows about a million distinct CDR3 sequences, with around 17% occurring only once. Sequencing used blood, either unsorted or a sorted T cell fraction (not recorded which). Receptor source: a human donor who was either an allogeneic HSCT recipient or a stem cell or donor lymphocyte infusion donor (not recorded which). It is not recorded whose cells these are; they may come from a transplant donor.

The chain uses TRBV25-1 and TRBJ1-5, with 9 bases lining up with TRBD1. CDR3 size: 16 residues. Germline V gene data show CDR1 as MGHDK and CDR2 as SYGVNS. J gave up 7 bases and V 3 bases, and 10 bases lay outside the gene matches. CDR3 in DNA: TGTGCCAGCAGTGACTCGGACAGGGGTGAGGGACAGCCCCAGCATTTT. Encoded protein: CASSDSDRGEGQPQHF.

This clonotype was seen a few times. The genes are TRBV20-1 and TRBJ2-2; D is possibly TRBD2 (5 bases). Germline lookup yields CDR1 DFQATT and CDR2 SNEGSKA (reference sequence). Trimming stripped 7 bases from V and 1 base from J, with 10 bases between. CDR3 length equals 13 residues. CDR3 sequence reads: CSGRSGNTGELFF. The CDR3 DNA sequence: TGCAGTGGAAGGAGCGGGAACACCGGGGAGCTGTTTTTT.

This clonotype has at least ten counts. The chain is built from TRBV20-1 and TRBJ2-3; D possibly corresponds to TRBD2 (6 bases). Germline CDR1 and CDR2: DFQATT and SNEGSKA (reference sequence). The V and J ends lost 5 bases and 0 bases respectively, with 9 bases between them. The CDR3 contains 13 residues. DNA of the CDR3: TGCAGTGCTGGGGGGACTAGCACAGATACGCAGTATTTT. It specifies CSAGGTSTDTQYF.

This clonotype was counted between two and nine times. The J gene is TRBJ2-5, the V gene TRBV12-3 or TRBV12-4; 12 bases line up with TRBD2. Trimming took 6 bases from V and 5 from J; bases not matched to a gene: 7. The CDR3 has 15 amino acids. CDR3 DNA: TGTGCCAGCAGACACCTAGCGGGAGGGCCCGAGACCCAGTACTTC. This codes for CASRHLAGGPETQYF.

The chain links TRBV5-5 to TRBJ1-2; D gene ambiguous. V lost 1 base and J lost 2, with 9 bases in between. The CDR3 is 14 residues long. CDR1 and CDR2 from the germline V gene are SGHKS and YYEKEE (reference sequence). In nucleotides, the CDR3 is TGTGCCAGCAGCTTGTTGGAATCGAACTATGGCTACACCTTC. Translating gives CASSLLESNYGYTF.

This clonotype was counted a few times. The chain joins TRBV7-9 to TRBJ2-7, with 7 bases lining up with TRBD1. This CDR3 contains 15 residues. V lost 0 bases and J lost 0; bases outside the gene matches: 2. Germline V lookup: CDR1 SEHNR, CDR2 FQNEAQ (reference sequence). Here the CDR3 reads CASSLADRFSYEQYF. For the CDR3, the DNA is TGTGCCAGCAGCTTAGCGGACAGGTTCTCCTACGAGCAGTACTTC. Filled out from reference TRBV7-9 and TRBJ2-7, the complete variable domain reads DTGVSQNPRHKITKRGQNVTFRCDPISEHNRLYWYRQTLGQGPEFLTYFQNEAQLEKSRLLSDRFSAERPKGSFSTLEIQRTEQGDSAMYLCASSLADRFSYEQYFGPGTRLTVT.

The chain has TRBV20-1 and TRBJ1-1; D not certain. The CDR3 runs to 11 residues. Germline CDR1 DFQATT, CDR2 SNEGSKA (reference sequence). Trimming left V 1 base short and J 11 bases short, with 11 bases between. The CDR3 DNA is TGCAGTGCTAGAGTGGCCCTGCCGGCTTTCTTT. It yields the protein CSARVALPAFF.

As to this clonotype: This likely comes from a read error, as the CDR3 has no conserved phenylalanine or tryptophan at its end. The DNA is omitted, as the CDR3 cannot be located on it reliably, and the CDR3 follows TCRdb's listing. The chain couples TRBV3-1 to TRBJ2-5; the listed D gene, TRBD2, was not tested against the DNA. Germline V gene data show CDR1 as LGHDT and CDR2 as YNNKEL (reference sequence). From its first to its last residue, the CDR3 has 14 amino acids. CDR3 sequence: CASSQDAGSRLMVA.

In this sample, this clonotype turned up a few times. The chain joins TRBV5-1 to TRBJ2-7; TRBD2 might be the D (5 bases). Germline loops: CDR1 SGHRS, CDR2 YFSETQ. This CDR3 contains 15 residues. The germline V and J ends were trimmed by 4 bases and 1 base, with 15 bases remaining between them. The CDR3: CASSAGGSRSYEQYF. DNA of the CDR3: TGCGCCAGCAGCGCTGGAGGCTCTCGATCCTACGAGCAGTACTTC.

The genes are TRBV10-3 and TRBJ2-1, with D tentatively TRBD2 (6 bases). V lost 1 base to trimming and J lost 8 bases, with 15 bases between them. The CDR3 consists of 15 residues. Germline lookup yields CDR1 ENHRY and CDR2 SYGVKD. The DNA for the CDR3 is TGTGCCATCAGTGAGTATTCTAGAGGGGAGGATGAGCAGTTCTTC. Translation: CAISEYSRGEDEQFF.

V gene TRBV18 combines with J gene TRBJ1-1, with a possible D match to TRBD1 (5 bases). This CDR3 is built from 16 residues. Germline V gives CDR1 KGHSH, CDR2 LQKENI. Trimming took 6 bases from V and 3 from J, leaving 20 bases between them. Written as DNA, the CDR3 is TGTGCCAGCTCCCCCCTAGGAGGGGCCTTGGACACTGAAGCTTTCTTT. Its protein product is CASSPLGGALDTEAFF.

The rearrangement joins TRBV2 to TRBJ2-1; either TRBD1 or TRBD2 may fit D (5 bases each). Germline loops: CDR1 SNHLY, CDR2 FYNNEI. The CDR3 spans 13 residues. V lost 10 bases and J 4 bases, leaving 14 bases between the germline ends. The CDR3 DNA reads TGTGCCACCCGGGGACCGGCGTACAATGAGCAGTTCTTC. Protein sequence: CATRGPAYNEQFF.

This clonotype appeared many times. At one of its ends the junction is not consistent with the germline gene, which may arise from a read error. V and J are TRBV12-3 or TRBV12-4 and TRBJ1-1, with D maybe TRBD1 (6 bases). The CDR3 spans 12 residues. This CDR3 is CASSPGTPEAFF. The CDR3 region has the DNA TGTGCCAGCAGTCCGGGGACACCTGAGGCTTTCTTT.

There are many counts of this clonotype. V gene TRBV29-1 combines with J gene TRBJ1-5, with 9 bases that match TRBD1. V shed 4 bases, J shed 7 bases, and the junction held 8 bases outside the gene matches. The CDR3 is made up of 14 amino acids. CDR1 and CDR2 from the germline V gene are SQVTM and ANQGSEA. The CDR3 here is CSVGTTGGRQPQHF. The CDR3 nucleotides read TGCAGCGTTGGGACGACAGGGGGTAGGCAGCCCCAGCATTTT. The complete variable domain, with remaining parts taken from reference TRBV29-1 and TRBJ1-5, reads SAVISQKPSRDICQRGTSLTIQCQVDSQVTMMFWYRQQPGQSLTLIATANQGSEATYESGFVIDKFPISRPNLTFSTLTVSNMSPEDSSIYLCSVGTTGGRQPQHFGDGTRLSIL.